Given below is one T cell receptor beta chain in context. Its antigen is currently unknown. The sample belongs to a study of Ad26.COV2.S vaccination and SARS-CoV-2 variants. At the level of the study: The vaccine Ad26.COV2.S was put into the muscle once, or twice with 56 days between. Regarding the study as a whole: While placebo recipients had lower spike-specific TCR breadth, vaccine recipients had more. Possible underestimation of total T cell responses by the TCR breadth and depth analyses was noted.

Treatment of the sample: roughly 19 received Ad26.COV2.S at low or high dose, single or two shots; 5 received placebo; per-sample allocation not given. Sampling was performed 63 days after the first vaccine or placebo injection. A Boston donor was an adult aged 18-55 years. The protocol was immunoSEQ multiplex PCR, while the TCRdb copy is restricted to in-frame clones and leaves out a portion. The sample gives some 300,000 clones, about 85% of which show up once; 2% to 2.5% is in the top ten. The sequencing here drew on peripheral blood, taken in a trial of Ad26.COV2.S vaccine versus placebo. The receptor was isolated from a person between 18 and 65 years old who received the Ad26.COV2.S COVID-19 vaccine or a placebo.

The CDR3 region is CASSPWEGRETQYF. CDR3 nucleotides: TGTGCCAGCAGCCCCTGGGAGGGGCGAGAGACCCAGTACTTC. V usage is TRBV5-4 and J usage is TRBJ2-5; 7 nucleotides align to TRBD2. The germline CDR1 and CDR2 sequences are SGHNT and YYREEE (reference sequence). The J segment lost 4 bases and the V segment lost 4 bases, leaving 7 bases of the junction unmatched. The CDR3 totals 14 residues. Full variable domain (outside the CDR3, taken from reference TRBV5-4 and TRBJ2-5): ETGVTQSPTHLIKTRGQQVTLRCSSQSGHNTVSWYQQALGQGPQFIFQYYREEENGRGNFPPRFSGLQFPNYSSELNVNALELDDSALYLCASSPWEGRETQYFGPGTRLLVL.